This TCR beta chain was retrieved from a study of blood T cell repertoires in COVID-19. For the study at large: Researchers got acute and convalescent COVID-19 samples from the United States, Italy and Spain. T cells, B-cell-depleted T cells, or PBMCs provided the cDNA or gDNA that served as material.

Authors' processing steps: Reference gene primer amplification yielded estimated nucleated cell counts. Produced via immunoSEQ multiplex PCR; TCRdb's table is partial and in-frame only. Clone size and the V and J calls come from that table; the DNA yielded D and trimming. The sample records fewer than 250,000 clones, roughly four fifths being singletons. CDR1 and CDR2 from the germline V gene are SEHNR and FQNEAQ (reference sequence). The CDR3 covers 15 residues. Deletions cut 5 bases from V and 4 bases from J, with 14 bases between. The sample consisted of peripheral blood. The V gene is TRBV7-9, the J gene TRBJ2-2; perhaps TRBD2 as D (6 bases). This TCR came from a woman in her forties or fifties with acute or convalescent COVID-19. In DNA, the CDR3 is TGTGCCAGCAGCCTCGGGAGCCGCCCCACCGGGGAGCTGTTTTTT. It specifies CASSLGSRPTGELFF. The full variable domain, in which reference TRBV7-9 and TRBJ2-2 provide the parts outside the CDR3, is DTGVSQNPRHKITKRGQNVTFRCDPISEHNRLYWYRQTLGQGPEFLTYFQNEAQLEKSRLLSDRFSAERPKGSFSTLEIQRTEQGDSAMYLCASSLGSRPTGELFFGEGSRLTVL.